This entry features one T cell receptor beta chain sequence. Seattle enrolled patients during active infection and tracked them longitudinally. The data stem from a study of blood T cell repertoires in COVID-19. The CDR3 length is 15 residues. Germline V gives CDR1 SGDLS, CDR2 YYNGEE. V was clipped by 3 bases and J by 7 bases; unmatched bases: 12. As originally analysed: Nucleated cell number was recorded as an estimate derived from reference gene primer amplification. Profiled with immunoSEQ multiplex PCR; TCRdb holds only in-frame clones, not every one. V and J calls and clone size come straight from that table; D and trimming were deduced from the DNA. This table holds about 370,000 clones, around 90% found once.

The receptor comes from a woman aged 25-40 years with COVID-19, enrolled during active disease. The chain joins TRBV9 to TRBJ1-2, with 7 bases lining up with TRBD1. Sequencing used peripheral blood. The CDR3 spells CASSDSYDRAGGYTF. CDR3 in DNA: TGTGCCAGCAGCGACTCCTATGACAGGGCTGGTGGCTACACCTTC. The full variable domain, rest sourced from reference TRBV9 and TRBJ1-2, is DSGVTQTPKHLITATGQRVTLRCSPRSGDLSVYWYQQSLDQGLQFLIQYYNGEERAKGNILERFSAQQFPDLHSELNLSSLELGDSALYFCASSDSYDRAGGYTFGSGTRLTVV.